This entry describes one T cell receptor beta chain. Its antigen is currently not known. Instrument used: Illumina MiSeq. TCRdb reprocessed the raw reads; every CDR3 protein sequence is a single record, and DNA is not supplied. The table for this sample lists 1,500 to 2,000 distinct CDR3 sequences. The leading ten clones occupy under 12% of the sample. This sample was taken from a study of diagnostic markers for celiac disease (TCRdb year 2020). Its CDR3 holds 12 amino acids, cysteine through phenylalanine. This entry has no DNA. Sequences LNHDA (CDR1) and SQIVND (CDR2) are obtained from the germline V gene (reference sequence).

This receptor was identified in a human donor. The chain is assembled from TRBV19 and TRBJ2-7. The sample taken for sequencing was either unsorted cells or a sorted T cell fraction (not recorded which). The CDR3 in this case is CASSTGYNEQYF.